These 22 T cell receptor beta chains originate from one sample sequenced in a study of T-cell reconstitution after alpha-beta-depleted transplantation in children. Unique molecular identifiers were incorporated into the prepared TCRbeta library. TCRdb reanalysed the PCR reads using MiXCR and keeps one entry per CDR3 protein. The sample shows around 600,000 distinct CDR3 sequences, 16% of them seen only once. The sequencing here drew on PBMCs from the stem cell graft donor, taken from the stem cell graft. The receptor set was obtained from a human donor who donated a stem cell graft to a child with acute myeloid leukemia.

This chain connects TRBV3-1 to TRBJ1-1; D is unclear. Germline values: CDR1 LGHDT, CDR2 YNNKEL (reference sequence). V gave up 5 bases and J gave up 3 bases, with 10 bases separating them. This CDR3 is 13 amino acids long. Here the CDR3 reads CASSWERYTEAFF. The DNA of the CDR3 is TGTGCCAGCAGCTGGGAAAGGTACACTGAAGCTTTCTTT.

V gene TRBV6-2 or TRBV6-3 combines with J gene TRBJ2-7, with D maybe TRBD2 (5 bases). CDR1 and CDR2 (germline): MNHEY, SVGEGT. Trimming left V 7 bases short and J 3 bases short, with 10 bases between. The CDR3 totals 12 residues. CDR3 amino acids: CASTARGYEQYF. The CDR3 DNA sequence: TGTGCCAGCACCGCTCGGGGCTACGAGCAGTACTTC.

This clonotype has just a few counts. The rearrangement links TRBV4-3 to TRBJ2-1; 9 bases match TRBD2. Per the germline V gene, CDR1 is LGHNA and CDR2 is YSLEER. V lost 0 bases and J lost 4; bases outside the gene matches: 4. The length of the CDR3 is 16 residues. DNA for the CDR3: TGCGCCAGCAGCCAAGACCCTAGCGGGGAGTACAATGAGCAGTTCTTC. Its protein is CASSQDPSGEYNEQFF.

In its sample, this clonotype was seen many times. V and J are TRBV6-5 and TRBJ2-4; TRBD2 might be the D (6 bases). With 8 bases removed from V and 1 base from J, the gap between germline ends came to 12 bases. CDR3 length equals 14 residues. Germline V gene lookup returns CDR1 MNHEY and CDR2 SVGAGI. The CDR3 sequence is CASRMRGAKNIQYF. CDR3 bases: TGTGCCAGCCGAATGCGGGGCGCCAAAAACATTCAGTACTTC.

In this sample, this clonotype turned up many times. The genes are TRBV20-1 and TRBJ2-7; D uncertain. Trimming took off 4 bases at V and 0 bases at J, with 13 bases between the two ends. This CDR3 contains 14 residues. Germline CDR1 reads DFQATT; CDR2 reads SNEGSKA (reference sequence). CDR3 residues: CSAKSSGTSYEQYF. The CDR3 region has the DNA TGCAGTGCTAAAAGTTCAGGAACCTCCTACGAGCAGTACTTC.

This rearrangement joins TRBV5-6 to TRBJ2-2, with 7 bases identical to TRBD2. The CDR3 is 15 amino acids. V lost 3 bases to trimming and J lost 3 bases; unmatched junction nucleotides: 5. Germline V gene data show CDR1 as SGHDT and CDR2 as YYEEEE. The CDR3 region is CASSWGGSYTGELFF. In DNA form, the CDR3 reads TGTGCCAGCAGCTGGGGAGGGTCCTACACCGGGGAGCTGTTTTTT.

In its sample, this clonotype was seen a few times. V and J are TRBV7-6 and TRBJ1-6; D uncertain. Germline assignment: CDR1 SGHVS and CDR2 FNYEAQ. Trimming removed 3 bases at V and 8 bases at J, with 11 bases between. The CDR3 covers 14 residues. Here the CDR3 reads CASSFSGRYSPLHF. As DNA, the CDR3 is TGTGCCAGCAGCTTCTCCGGGCGTTATTCACCCCTCCACTTT.

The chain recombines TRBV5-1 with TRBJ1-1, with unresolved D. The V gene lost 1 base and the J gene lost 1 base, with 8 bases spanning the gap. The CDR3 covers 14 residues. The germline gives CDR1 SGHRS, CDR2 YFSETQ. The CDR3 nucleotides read TGCGCCAGCAGCTTGATGTCTAAGAACACTGAAGCTTTCTTT. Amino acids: CASSLMSKNTEAFF.

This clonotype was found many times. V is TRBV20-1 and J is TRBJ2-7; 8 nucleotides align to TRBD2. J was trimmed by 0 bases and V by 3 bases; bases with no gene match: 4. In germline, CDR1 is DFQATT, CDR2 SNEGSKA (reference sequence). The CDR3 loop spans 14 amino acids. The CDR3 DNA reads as TGCAGTGCTAGTCCGGGGACTAGCTCCTACGAGCAGTACGTC. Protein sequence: CSASPGTSSYEQYV.

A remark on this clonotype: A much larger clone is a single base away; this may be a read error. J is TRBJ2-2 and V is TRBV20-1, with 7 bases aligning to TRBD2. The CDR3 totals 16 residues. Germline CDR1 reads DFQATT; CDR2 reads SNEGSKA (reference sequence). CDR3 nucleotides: TGCAGTGCTCCTTTAGGGGACTATGGGAACACCAGGGAGCTGTTTTTT. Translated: CSAPLGDYGNTRELFF.

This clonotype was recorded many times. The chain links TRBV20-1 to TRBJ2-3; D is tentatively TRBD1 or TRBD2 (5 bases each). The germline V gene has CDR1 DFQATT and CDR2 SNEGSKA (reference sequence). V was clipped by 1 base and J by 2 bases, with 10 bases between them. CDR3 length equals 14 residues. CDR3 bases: TGCAGTGCTAGAGCTTCCGGGGCCACAGATACGCAGTATTTT. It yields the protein CSARASGATDTQYF.

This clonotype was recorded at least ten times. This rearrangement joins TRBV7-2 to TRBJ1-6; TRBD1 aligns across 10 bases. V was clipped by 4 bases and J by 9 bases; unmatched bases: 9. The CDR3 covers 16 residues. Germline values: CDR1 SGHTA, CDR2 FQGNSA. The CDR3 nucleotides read TGTGCCAGCAGCTCAAGGGGCGGGACAGGGGTTTCACCCCTCCACTTT. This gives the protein CASSSRGGTGVSPLHF.

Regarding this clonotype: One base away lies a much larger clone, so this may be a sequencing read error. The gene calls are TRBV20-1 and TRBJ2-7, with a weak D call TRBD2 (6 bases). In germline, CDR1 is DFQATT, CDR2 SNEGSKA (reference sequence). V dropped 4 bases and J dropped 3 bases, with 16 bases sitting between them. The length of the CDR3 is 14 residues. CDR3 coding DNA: TGCAGTGCTACCACTCCCGGGAGAGACTACGAGCAGTACTTC. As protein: CSATTPGRDYEQYF.

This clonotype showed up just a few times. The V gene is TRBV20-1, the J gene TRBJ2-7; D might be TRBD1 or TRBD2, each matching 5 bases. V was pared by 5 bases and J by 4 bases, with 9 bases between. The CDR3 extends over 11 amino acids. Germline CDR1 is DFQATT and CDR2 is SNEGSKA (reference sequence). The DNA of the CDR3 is TGCAGTGCTCCCTGGGGGTACGAGCAGTACTTC. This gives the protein CSAPWGYEQYF.

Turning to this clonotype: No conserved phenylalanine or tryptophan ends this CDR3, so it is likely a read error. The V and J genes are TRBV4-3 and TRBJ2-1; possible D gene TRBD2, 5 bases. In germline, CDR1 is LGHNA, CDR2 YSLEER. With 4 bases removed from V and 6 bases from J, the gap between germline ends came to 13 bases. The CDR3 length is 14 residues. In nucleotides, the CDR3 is TGCGCCAGCAGCCCCCCGGGGAACTTCAATGAGCAGTTCGTC. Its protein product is CASSPPGNFNEQFV.

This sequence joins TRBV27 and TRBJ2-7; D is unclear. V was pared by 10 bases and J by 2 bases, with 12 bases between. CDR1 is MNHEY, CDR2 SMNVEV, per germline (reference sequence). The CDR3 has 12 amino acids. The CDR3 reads CATSPAPYEQYF. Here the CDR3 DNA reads TGTGCCACCTCTCCGGCGCCCTACGAGCAGTACTTC.

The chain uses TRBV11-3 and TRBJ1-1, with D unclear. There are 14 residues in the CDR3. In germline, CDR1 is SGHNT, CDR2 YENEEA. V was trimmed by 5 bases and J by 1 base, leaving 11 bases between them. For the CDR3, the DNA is TGTGCCAGCAGCCCAGGATACACGAACACTGAAGCTTTCTTT. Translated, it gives CASSPGYTNTEAFF.

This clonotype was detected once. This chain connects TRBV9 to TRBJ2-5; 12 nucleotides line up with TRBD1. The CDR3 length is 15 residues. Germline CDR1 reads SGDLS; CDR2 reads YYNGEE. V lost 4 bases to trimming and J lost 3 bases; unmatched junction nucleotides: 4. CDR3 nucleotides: TGTGCCAGCAGCCGGGACAGGGGGCCGGAAGAGACCCAGTACTTC. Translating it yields CASSRDRGPEETQYF.

The CDR3 loop is CASSLDGTSGNEQFF. As DNA, the CDR3 is TGCGCCAGCAGCTTGGATGGGACTAGCGGGAATGAGCAGTTCTTC. The chain links TRBV5-1 to TRBJ2-1; 12 bases are shared with TRBD2. V shed 0 bases and J 7 bases; nucleotides not matched to a gene: 2. CDR3 length: 15 residues. CDR1 and CDR2 from the germline V gene are SGHRS and YFSETQ.

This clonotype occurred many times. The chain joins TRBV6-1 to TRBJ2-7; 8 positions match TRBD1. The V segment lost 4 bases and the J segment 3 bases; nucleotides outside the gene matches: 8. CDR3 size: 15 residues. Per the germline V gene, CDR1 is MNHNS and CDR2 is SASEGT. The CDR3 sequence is CASSAGTGGDYEQYF. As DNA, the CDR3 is TGTGCCAGCAGTGCCGGGACAGGAGGAGACTACGAGCAGTACTTC.

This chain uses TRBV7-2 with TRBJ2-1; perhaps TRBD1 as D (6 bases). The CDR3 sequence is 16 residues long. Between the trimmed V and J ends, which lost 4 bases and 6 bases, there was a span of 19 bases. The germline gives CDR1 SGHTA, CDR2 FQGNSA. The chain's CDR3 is CASSSSGTRKFNEQFF. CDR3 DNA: TGTGCCAGCAGCTCATCCGGGACAAGGAAATTCAATGAGCAGTTCTTC.

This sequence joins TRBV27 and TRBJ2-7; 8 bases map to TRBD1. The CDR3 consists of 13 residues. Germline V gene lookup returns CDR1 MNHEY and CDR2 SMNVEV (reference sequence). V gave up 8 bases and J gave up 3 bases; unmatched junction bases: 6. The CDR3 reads CASCRTGHYEQYF. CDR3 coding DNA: TGTGCCAGCTGCAGGACAGGGCACTACGAGCAGTACTTC.